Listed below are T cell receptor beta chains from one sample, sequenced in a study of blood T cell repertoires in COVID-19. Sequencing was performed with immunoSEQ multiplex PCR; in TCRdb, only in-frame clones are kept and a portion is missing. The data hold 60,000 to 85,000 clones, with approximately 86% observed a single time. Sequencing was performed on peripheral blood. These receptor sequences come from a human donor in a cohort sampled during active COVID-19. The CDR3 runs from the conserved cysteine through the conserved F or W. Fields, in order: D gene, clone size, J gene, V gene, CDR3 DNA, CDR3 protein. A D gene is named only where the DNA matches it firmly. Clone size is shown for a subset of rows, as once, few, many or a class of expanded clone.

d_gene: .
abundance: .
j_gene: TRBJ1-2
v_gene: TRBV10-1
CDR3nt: TGCGCCAGCAGTGAGTCGACGAGGCGGATTTATGGCTACACCTTC
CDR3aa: CASSESTRRIYGYTF

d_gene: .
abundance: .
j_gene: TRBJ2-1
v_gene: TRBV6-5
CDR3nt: TGTGCCAGCAGCTCGGGGGTCCAGGGAGGTGTGCAGTTCTTC
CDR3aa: CASSSGVQGGVQFF

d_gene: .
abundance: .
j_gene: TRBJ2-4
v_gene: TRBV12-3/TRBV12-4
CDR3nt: TGTGCCAGCAGTTTAGACAGCTACATTCAGTACTTC
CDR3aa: CASSLDSYIQYF

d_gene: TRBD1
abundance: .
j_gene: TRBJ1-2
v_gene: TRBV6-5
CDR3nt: TGTGCCAGCAGTCGTCGCGGGACAGGGAATGGCTACACCTTC
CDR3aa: CASSRRGTGNGYTF

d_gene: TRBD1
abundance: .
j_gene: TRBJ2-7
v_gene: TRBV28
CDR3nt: TGTGCCAGCATCCCAGGGACAGGGGGCCGCGAGCAGTACTTC
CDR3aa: CASIPGTGGREQYF

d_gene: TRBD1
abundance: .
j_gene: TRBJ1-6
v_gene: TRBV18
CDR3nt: TGTGCCAGCTCACCCATGGGACAGAACAATTCACCCCTCCACTTT
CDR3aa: CASSPMGQNNSPLHF

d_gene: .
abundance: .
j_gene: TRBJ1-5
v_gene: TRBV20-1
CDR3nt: TGCAGTGCTAGTCTACAGGGCGGCAGTCAGCCCCAGCATTTT
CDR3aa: CSASLQGGSQPQHF

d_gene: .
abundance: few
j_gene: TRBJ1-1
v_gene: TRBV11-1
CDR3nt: TGTGCCAGCACCCTCGGCGGGGGGCGGAGGGACACTGAAGCTTTCTTT
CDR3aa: CASTLGGGRRDTEAFF

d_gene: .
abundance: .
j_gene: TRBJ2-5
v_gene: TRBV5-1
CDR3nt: TGCGCCAGCAGCTTTTGGACACTCATCGGGGAGACCCAGTACTTC
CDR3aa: CASSFWTLIGETQYF

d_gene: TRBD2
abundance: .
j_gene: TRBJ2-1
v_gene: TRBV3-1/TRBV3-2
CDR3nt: TGTGCCAGCAGCCAAGATCCTCTAGCGGCAAACAATGAGCAGTTCTTC
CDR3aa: CASSQDPLAANNEQFF

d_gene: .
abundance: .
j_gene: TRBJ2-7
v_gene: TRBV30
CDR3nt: TGTGCCTGGAGCGGCAGGGGATCCTACGAGCAGTACTTC
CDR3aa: CAWSGRGSYEQYF

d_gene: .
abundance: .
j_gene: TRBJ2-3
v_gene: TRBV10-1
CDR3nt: TGCGCCAGCAGTGGAACGACAGACACAGATACGCAGTATTTT
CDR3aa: CASSGTTDTDTQYF

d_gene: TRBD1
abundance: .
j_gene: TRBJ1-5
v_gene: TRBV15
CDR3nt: TGTGCCACCAGCAGGGGTACAGGGGGAGATCAGCCCCAGCATTTT
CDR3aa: CATSRGTGGDQPQHF

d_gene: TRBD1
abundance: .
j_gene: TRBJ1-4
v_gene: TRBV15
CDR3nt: TGTGCCACCAGCAGGAGGGGTACAGGGGGGACAACTAATGAAAAACTGTTTTTT
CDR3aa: CATSRRGTGGTTNEKLFF

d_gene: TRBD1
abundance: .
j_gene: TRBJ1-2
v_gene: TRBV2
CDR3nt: TGTGCCAGCAGTGAAGGGACAGGGGATTACTATGGCTACACCTTC
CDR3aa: CASSEGTGDYYGYTF

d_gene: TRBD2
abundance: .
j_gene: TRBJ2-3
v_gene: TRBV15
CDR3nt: TGTGCCACCAGCAGAGAAGGCGGGGGGAGCACAGATACGCAGTATTTT
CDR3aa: CATSREGGGSTDTQYF

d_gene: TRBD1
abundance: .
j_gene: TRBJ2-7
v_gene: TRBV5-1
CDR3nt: TGCGCCAGCAGCTTGGGACAGGGCATCTACGAGCAGTACTTC
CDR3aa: CASSLGQGIYEQYF